This T cell receptor beta chain originates from a study of T-cell reconstitution after alpha-beta-depleted transplantation in children. General study findings and limits: It was newly produced T cells that mostly accounted for T-cell counts and diversity one year after transplant. Reported findings indicate that, about two months after transplant, alpha-beta T cells came from several hundred expanded clones, which were derived from non-depleted graft cells. Surviving recipient T cells and thymic progenitors produced the high day-60 TCRbeta diversity seen in some patients.

Trimming removed 7 bases from V and 5 bases from J, with 18 bases in between. Germline V lookup: CDR1 SGHRS, CDR2 YFSETQ. This CDR3 spans 14 amino acids. On this clonotype: Its target is unknown.

TCRbeta library construction was performed incorporating unique molecular identifiers. TCRdb ran MiXCR on the PCR reads and lists one entry per CDR3 protein. The repertoire holds about 980,000 distinct CDR3 sequences, with about 26% as singletons. Sequencing used PBMCs, mostly from graft donor cells, obtained 360 days after TCRalphabeta/CD19-depleted stem cell transplant. The chain uses TRBV5-1 and TRBJ1-1; D is possibly TRBD1 (6 bases). This clonotype originated in a boy under three years old who had a stem cell transplant for SCID, so the T cells may come from the graft donor. The CDR3 protein is CASRSLGGSTEAFF. CDR3 nucleotides: TGCGCCAGCCGATCCTTAGGGGGAAGTACTGAAGCTTTCTTT.